The 19 T cell receptor beta chains in this list originate from one sample, sequenced in a study of cytomegalovirus exposure and HLA in healthy donors. Generated by immunoSEQ multiplex PCR, the TCRdb table keeps only in-frame clones and is missing some. The data hold tens of thousands of clones, with roughly 84% observed a single time. The sample consisted of PBMCs. The receptors stem from a young woman in good health and CMV-seropositive.

This chain joins TRBV5-1 and TRBJ2-1, with D perhaps TRBD2 (5 bases). The length of the CDR3 is 16 residues. The ends were cut back, 1 base at V and 1 base at J, with 12 bases in the middle. Per germline, CDR1 SGHRS and CDR2 YFSETQ. CDR3 nucleotides: TGCGCCAGCAGCTTGTCCCCGGGGAGTTCCTACAATGAGCAGTTCTTC. Translation: CASSLSPGSSYNEQFF.

V is TRBV7-6 and J is TRBJ1-1; D may be TRBD1 (5 bases). CDR1 is SGHVS, CDR2 FNYEAQ, per germline. The CDR3 is 15 residues long. The V and J ends lost 0 bases and 5 bases respectively, with 13 bases between them. CDR3 nucleotides: TGTGCCAGCAGCTTAGCTCCCCAGGGTGGGACTGAAGCTTTCTTT. Translation: CASSLAPQGGTEAFF.

V is TRBV6-5 and J is TRBJ1-5; tentatively, D is TRBD1 (6 bases). This CDR3 comprises 14 residues. Germline loops: CDR1 MNHEY, CDR2 SVGAGI. The V end lost 5 bases, the J end lost 2 bases, and 10 bases lay between the germline ends. CDR3 bases: TGTGCCAGCAGTAACAACAGGGGCAATCAGCCCCAGCATTTT. It specifies CASSNNRGNQPQHF.

V is TRBV18 and J is TRBJ1-4, with TRBD1 matching 8 bases. V lost 6 bases to trimming and J lost 4 bases; unmatched junction nucleotides: 4. Per germline, CDR1 KGHSH and CDR2 LQKENI. The CDR3 length is 14 residues. CDR3 sequence reads: CASSPGGGNEKLFF. For the CDR3, the DNA is TGTGCCAGCTCTCCAGGGGGCGGTAATGAAAAACTGTTTTTT.

The chain recombines TRBV19 with TRBJ1-4, with a tentative D call TRBD1 (5 bases). The CDR3 runs to 14 residues. Germline loops: CDR1 LNHDA, CDR2 SQIVND (reference sequence). V lost 6 bases, J lost 4 bases, and 12 bases lay in between. The CDR3 coding sequence is TGTGCCAGTAGCCCGACAGAAAATAATGAAAAACTGTTTTTT. Its protein is CASSPTENNEKLFF.

This rearrangement joins TRBV30 to TRBJ1-2; D gene uncertain. V was shortened by 4 bases and J by 2 bases, with 11 bases between the two germline ends. This CDR3 is built from 13 residues. The germline V gene encodes CDR1 GTSNPN and CDR2 SVGIG (reference sequence). The chain's CDR3 is CAWKHTNNYGYTF. The CDR3 nucleotides read TGTGCCTGGAAACACACGAACAACTATGGCTACACCTTC.

The rearrangement links TRBV6-5 to TRBJ2-1; a weak D match, TRBD1 (7 bases). V shed 6 bases and J shed 3 bases, with 15 bases lying between them. The CDR3 has 15 residues. Germline assignment: CDR1 MNHEY and CDR2 SVGAGI. CDR3 amino acids: CASSPRGTVYNEQFF. DNA for the CDR3: TGTGCCAGCAGCCCCCGGGGGACAGTCTACAATGAGCAGTTCTTC.

The rearrangement uses TRBV6-5 and TRBJ2-7; D is uncertain. The germline V and J ends were trimmed by 2 bases and 2 bases, with 10 bases remaining between them. CDR3 length equals 14 residues. Germline lookup yields CDR1 MNHEY and CDR2 SVGAGI. The CDR3 region is CASSYEARAYEQYF. CDR3 bases: TGTGCCAGCAGTTACGAGGCTCGAGCCTACGAGCAGTACTTC.

The chain is built from TRBV4-1 and TRBJ2-4; 8 positions agree with TRBD1. The CDR3 loop spans 16 amino acids. CDR1 is MGHRA, CDR2 YSYEKL, per germline. With V trimmed by 3 bases and J by 2 bases, 6 bases remained unmatched. The CDR3 reads CASSHRGLDPKNIQYF. The CDR3, as DNA: TGCGCCAGCAGCCACAGGGGGCTCGACCCCAAAAACATTCAGTACTTC.

CDR3 nucleotide sequence: TGTGCCATCAGTGAGTCGGGTGGGCTTGGGAATTCACCCCTCCACTTT. Its protein is CAISESGGLGNSPLHF. The chain has TRBV10-3 and TRBJ1-6, with D hard to call. V lost 0 bases and J lost 7, with 13 bases in between. The CDR3 spans 16 residues. Germline V gene data show CDR1 as ENHRY and CDR2 as SYGVKD.

The chain carries TRBV10-3 and TRBJ1-6; the match to TRBD1 covers 9 bases. Germline-derived CDR1 and CDR2 are ENHRY and SYGVKD. The CDR3 is 15 amino acids. V dropped 7 bases and J dropped 8; count of bases not matched to a gene: 9. The CDR3 DNA reads TGTGCCATCACAGAGGGGGACAGGGCGTATTCACCCCTCCACTTT. As protein: CAITEGDRAYSPLHF.

This clone was detected only once. The chain employs TRBV9 and TRBJ1-1; D remains ambiguous. This CDR3 region has 13 residues. The V end was cut by 0 bases, the J end by 2 bases, with 5 bases between. CDR1 and CDR2 (germline): SGDLS, YYNGEE. CDR3 in DNA: TGTGCCAGCAGCGTAGCTTTTAACACTGAAGCTTTCTTT. Translation gives CASSVAFNTEAFF.

The chain links TRBV29-1 to TRBJ1-4; 12 positions match TRBD1. The CDR3 consists of 17 residues. The germline gives CDR1 SQVTM, CDR2 ANQGSEA. With V trimmed by 6 bases and J by 3 bases, 11 bases remained unmatched. DNA for the CDR3: TGCAGCGTCCAACAGCCGGGACAGGGGGCGGCTAATGAAAAACTGTTTTTT. This sequence encodes CSVQQPGQGAANEKLFF.

The chain has TRBV7-2 and TRBJ2-5; 12 bases line up with TRBD2. Germline loops: CDR1 SGHTA, CDR2 FQGNSA. Unmatched junction bases numbered 6, after V lost 5 bases and J lost 5 bases. The CDR3 is made up of 15 amino acids. As DNA, the CDR3 is TGTGCCAGCAGCCGACTAGCGGGGGTAGGGGAGACCCAGTACTTC. It yields the protein CASSRLAGVGETQYF.

This clone has a single count. The chain couples TRBV10-3 to TRBJ1-2; 9 bases map to TRBD1. This CDR3 has 14 residues. Trimming at V came to 8 bases and at J to 4 bases, leaving 8 bases not matched to a gene. Germline CDR1 ENHRY, CDR2 SYGVKD. CDR3: CAIGIETGGYGYTF. The CDR3 DNA is TGTGCCATCGGGATTGAGACAGGGGGCTATGGCTACACCTTC.

J is TRBJ1-5 and V is TRBV5-1; TRBD1 aligns across 7 bases. V trimming: 4 bases; J trimming: 4 bases; junction bases outside the gene matches: 5. This CDR3 is built from 14 residues. Germline V gene data show CDR1 as SGHRS and CDR2 as YFSETQ. DNA of the CDR3: TGCGCCAGCAGCCCCGGGACAGAGAATCAGCCCCAGCATTTT. Translating gives CASSPGTENQPQHF. Full variable domain (rest looked up from reference TRBV5-1 and TRBJ1-5): KAGVTQTPRYLIKTRGQQVTLSCSPISGHRSVSWYQQTPGQGLQFLFEYFSETQRNKGNFPGRFSGRQFSNSRSEMNVSTLELGDSALYLCASSPGTENQPQHFGDGTRLSIL.

Here the CDR3 reads CASNVQGGNTIYF. In DNA, the CDR3 is TGTGCCAGTAATGTCCAGGGTGGAAACACCATATATTTT. The chain carries TRBV19 and TRBJ1-3; tentatively, D is TRBD1 (5 bases). The CDR3 extends over 13 amino acids. CDR1 and CDR2 from the germline V gene are LNHDA and SQIVND (reference sequence). Trimming took off 7 bases at V and 3 bases at J, with 10 bases between the two ends.

The chain recombines TRBV21-1 with TRBJ2-2; TRBD1 reflects the table's D call only, with no check against the DNA. TRBV21-1 constitutes a pseudogene. This CDR3 spans 16 amino acids. The CDR3 reads CASRSPPGQGTGELFF. The CDR3 DNA reads as TGTGCCAGCCGATCCCCACCGGGACAGGGCACCGGGGAGCTGTTTTTT.

The gene calls are TRBV28 and TRBJ1-2, with 8 bases matching TRBD1. The CDR3 is 16 amino acids. J was trimmed by 3 bases and V by 7 bases; bases with no gene match: 13. Germline lookup yields CDR1 MDHEN and CDR2 SYDVKM. CDR3 sequence: CASTLGGQGAHYGYTF. The CDR3 nucleotides read TGTGCCAGCACCTTGGGCGGACAGGGCGCCCACTATGGCTACACCTTC.